This TCR beta chain was identified during a study of blood T cell repertoires in COVID-19. The wider study: Donors in the United States, Italy and Spain gave samples during acute or convalescent COVID-19.

Per the study methods: Quantification of nucleated cells was approximated via reference gene primer amplification. Produced via immunoSEQ multiplex PCR; TCRdb's table is partial and in-frame only. That table furnishes V, J and clone size, whereas the DNA furnished D and trimming. The sample lists around 190,000 clones, nearly 90% occurring once. Followed longitudinally, the Seattle patients had been enrolled during active infection. The sample comprised peripheral blood. This receptor was identified in a middle-aged man with COVID-19, enrolled during active disease.

CDR3 sequence (DNA): TGTGCCGCTCAAGGGGGTTATGGCTACACCTTC. Amino acid sequence: CAAQGGYGYTF. The chain employs TRBV6-5 and TRBJ1-2, with a weak D call TRBD1 (6 bases). Germline V gives CDR1 MNHEY, CDR2 SVGAGI. This CDR3 region has 11 residues. The germline V and J ends were trimmed by 11 bases and 5 bases, with 12 bases remaining between them.